The rows below give T cell receptor beta chains drawn from one sample of a study of T cells in Graves' hyperthyroidism and ophthalmopathy. Via MiXCR, TCRdb re-called the multiplex PCR reads, giving one row per CDR3 protein. The sample lists a few hundred thousand distinct CDR3 sequences; 15% were seen once. Sequencing was done on a sample of blood. These receptors originate from a woman younger than 45 with Graves' hyperthyroidism. CDR3s include the opening cysteine and the closing phenylalanine or tryptophan. Each record gives: D gene, J gene, V gene, clone size, CDR3 protein. The D gene is left open where the match is weak. Where a row states a size, it is once, few, many or the class of an expanded clone; other rows omit it.

d_gene: .
j_gene: TRBJ2-2
v_gene: TRBV7-9
abundance: .
CDR3aa: CASSKSTGSGELFF

d_gene: .
j_gene: TRBJ2-7
v_gene: TRBV20-1
abundance: .
CDR3aa: CSALRGAGSHEQYF

d_gene: .
j_gene: TRBJ1-1
v_gene: TRBV28
abundance: few
CDR3aa: CASSFSGRPGGTEAFF

d_gene: .
j_gene: TRBJ1-2
v_gene: TRBV12-3/TRBV12-4
abundance: few
CDR3aa: CASSFRRAGYGYTF

d_gene: TRBD2
j_gene: TRBJ2-3
v_gene: TRBV5-1
abundance: few
CDR3aa: CASSPGLAGGSGTDTQYF

d_gene: TRBD2
j_gene: TRBJ2-1
v_gene: TRBV20-1
abundance: many
CDR3aa: CSALAGPQIKNEQFF

d_gene: TRBD1
j_gene: TRBJ2-2
v_gene: TRBV24-1
abundance: .
CDR3aa: CATSDSWTGDTGELFF

d_gene: .
j_gene: TRBJ2-1
v_gene: TRBV19
abundance: few
CDR3aa: CASKAGRTEQFF

d_gene: .
j_gene: TRBJ1-2
v_gene: TRBV20-1
abundance: many
CDR3aa: CSAGQSNYGYTF

d_gene: .
j_gene: TRBJ2-1
v_gene: TRBV19
abundance: few
CDR3aa: CASSLNAGRSWYEQFF

d_gene: .
j_gene: TRBJ2-2
v_gene: TRBV4-2
abundance: few
CDR3aa: CASSQLQGGNTGELFF

d_gene: .
j_gene: TRBJ2-7
v_gene: TRBV20-1
abundance: .
CDR3aa: CSASGQPSYEQYF

d_gene: .
j_gene: TRBJ2-1
v_gene: TRBV29-1
abundance: few
CDR3aa: CSVDVANEQFF

d_gene: TRBD2
j_gene: TRBJ2-7
v_gene: TRBV28
abundance: many
CDR3aa: CASSSLRTSGNSYEQYF

d_gene: TRBD1
j_gene: TRBJ1-4
v_gene: TRBV2
abundance: .
CDR3aa: CASAKPRQGGNEKLFF

d_gene: TRBD2
j_gene: TRBJ2-3
v_gene: TRBV12-3/TRBV12-4
abundance: many
CDR3aa: CASNKAGASTDTQYF

d_gene: .
j_gene: TRBJ2-5
v_gene: TRBV5-5
abundance: many
CDR3aa: CASSLSPLGPQYF

d_gene: .
j_gene: TRBJ2-1
v_gene: TRBV28
abundance: many
CDR3aa: CASSSTGYLAEQFF

d_gene: .
j_gene: TRBJ2-1
v_gene: TRBV3-1
abundance: many
CDR3aa: CASSLGGSNSYNEQFF

d_gene: .
j_gene: TRBJ2-3
v_gene: TRBV20-1
abundance: many
CDR3aa: CSAWGTGTDTQYF

d_gene: .
j_gene: TRBJ2-1
v_gene: TRBV6-1
abundance: few
CDR3aa: CASRSSGTRAYNEQFF

d_gene: .
j_gene: TRBJ2-1
v_gene: TRBV5-8
abundance: .
CDR3aa: CASSTGSSYNEQFF

d_gene: .
j_gene: TRBJ2-1
v_gene: TRBV28
abundance: many
CDR3aa: CASSFQAEQFF

d_gene: .
j_gene: TRBJ2-3
v_gene: TRBV28
abundance: many
CDR3aa: CASSLQGRPTDTQYF

d_gene: .
j_gene: TRBJ1-6
v_gene: TRBV20-1
abundance: .
CDR3aa: CSARADSSYNSPLHF

d_gene: .
j_gene: TRBJ2-2
v_gene: TRBV4-1
abundance: few
CDR3aa: CASSFRGQFAGELFF

d_gene: TRBD1
j_gene: TRBJ2-7
v_gene: TRBV30
abundance: few
CDR3aa: CAWSIARRDRGPFEQYF

d_gene: TRBD1
j_gene: TRBJ1-1
v_gene: TRBV20-1
abundance: many
CDR3aa: CSATGQGTNTEAFF

d_gene: TRBD2
j_gene: TRBJ2-7
v_gene: TRBV30
abundance: .
CDR3aa: CALTKTSGVSYEQYF

d_gene: TRBD2
j_gene: TRBJ2-5
v_gene: TRBV3-1
abundance: many
CDR3aa: CASSQDLSGTSGIGQETQYF

d_gene: .
j_gene: TRBJ1-3
v_gene: TRBV5-1
abundance: many
CDR3aa: CASSLDGNTIYF

d_gene: TRBD1
j_gene: TRBJ1-6
v_gene: TRBV2
abundance: many
CDR3aa: CASRVDRGGRSPLHF

d_gene: .
j_gene: TRBJ1-2
v_gene: TRBV4-2
abundance: .
CDR3aa: CASSPDPETRTAGGYTF

d_gene: TRBD1
j_gene: TRBJ1-1
v_gene: TRBV3-1
abundance: many
CDR3aa: CASSQVGQGSEAFF

d_gene: .
j_gene: TRBJ2-2
v_gene: TRBV6-1
abundance: many
CDR3aa: CASSRITGELFF

d_gene: .
j_gene: TRBJ1-5
v_gene: TRBV2
abundance: many
CDR3aa: CASGETAYSNQPQHF

d_gene: .
j_gene: TRBJ2-7
v_gene: TRBV20-1
abundance: many
CDR3aa: CSALVGEEVYEQYF

d_gene: TRBD2
j_gene: TRBJ2-5
v_gene: TRBV10-3
abundance: few
CDR3aa: CAISESRLAGETQYF

d_gene: .
j_gene: TRBJ1-3
v_gene: TRBV11-2
abundance: many
CDR3aa: CASSENPGNTIYF

d_gene: TRBD2
j_gene: TRBJ2-5
v_gene: TRBV12-3/TRBV12-4
abundance: once
CDR3aa: CASSTGTSGETQYF

d_gene: .
j_gene: TRBJ1-4
v_gene: TRBV28
abundance: .
CDR3aa: CASGWVTNEKLFF

d_gene: .
j_gene: TRBJ2-3
v_gene: TRBV5-1
abundance: .
CDR3aa: CASSSLGFDYTDTQYF

d_gene: TRBD1
j_gene: TRBJ2-5
v_gene: TRBV24-1
abundance: many
CDR3aa: CATSAGGEGTQYF

d_gene: .
j_gene: TRBJ1-1
v_gene: TRBV12-3/TRBV12-4
abundance: many
CDR3aa: CASIPGGGMNTEAFF

d_gene: .
j_gene: TRBJ2-1
v_gene: TRBV4-1
abundance: .
CDR3aa: CASSQEATDPINEQFF

d_gene: TRBD1
j_gene: TRBJ1-6
v_gene: TRBV2
abundance: few
CDR3aa: CASRLEGGSRSPLHF

d_gene: .
j_gene: TRBJ1-6
v_gene: TRBV5-1
abundance: few
CDR3aa: CASSPQGSSYNSPLHF

d_gene: .
j_gene: TRBJ2-1
v_gene: TRBV2
abundance: few
CDR3aa: CASSGRGGYNEQFF

d_gene: TRBD2
j_gene: TRBJ2-1
v_gene: TRBV11-2
abundance: .
CDR3aa: CASRTAGGSYNEQFF

d_gene: .
j_gene: TRBJ2-7
v_gene: TRBV7-2
abundance: .
CDR3aa: CASSPGRMEQYF

d_gene: .
j_gene: TRBJ1-5
v_gene: TRBV20-1
abundance: many
CDR3aa: CSARDPPGKSNQPQHF

d_gene: TRBD2
j_gene: TRBJ2-5
v_gene: TRBV20-1
abundance: .
CDR3aa: CSARAHGRELETQYF

d_gene: TRBD1
j_gene: TRBJ2-5
v_gene: TRBV19
abundance: .
CDR3aa: CASSIGSGQPKETQYF